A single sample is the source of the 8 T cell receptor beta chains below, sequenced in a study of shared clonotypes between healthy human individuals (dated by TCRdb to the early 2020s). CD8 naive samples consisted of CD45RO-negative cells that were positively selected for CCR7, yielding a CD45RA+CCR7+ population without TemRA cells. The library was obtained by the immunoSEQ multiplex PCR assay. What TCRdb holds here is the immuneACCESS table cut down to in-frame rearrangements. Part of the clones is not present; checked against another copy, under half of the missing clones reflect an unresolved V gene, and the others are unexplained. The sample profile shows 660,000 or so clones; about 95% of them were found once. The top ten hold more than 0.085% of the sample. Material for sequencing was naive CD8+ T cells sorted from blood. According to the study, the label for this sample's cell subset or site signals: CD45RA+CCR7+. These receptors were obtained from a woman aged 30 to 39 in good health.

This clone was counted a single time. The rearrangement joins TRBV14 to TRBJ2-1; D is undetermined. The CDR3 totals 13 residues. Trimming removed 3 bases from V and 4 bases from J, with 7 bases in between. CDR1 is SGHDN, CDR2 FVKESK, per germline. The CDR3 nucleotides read TGTGCCAGCAGCCATCCCGAATACAATGAGCAGTTCTTC. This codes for CASSHPEYNEQFF.

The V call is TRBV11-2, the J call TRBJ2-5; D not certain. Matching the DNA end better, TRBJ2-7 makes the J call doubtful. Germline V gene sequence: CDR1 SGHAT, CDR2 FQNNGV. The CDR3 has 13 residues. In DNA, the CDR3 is TGTGCCAGCAGCTTAAGTGGCGACTACGAGCAGTACTTC. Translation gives CASSLSGDYEQYF.

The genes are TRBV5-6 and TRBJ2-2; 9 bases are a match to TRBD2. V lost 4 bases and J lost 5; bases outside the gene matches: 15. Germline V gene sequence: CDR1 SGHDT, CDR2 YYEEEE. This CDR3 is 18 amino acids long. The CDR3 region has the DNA TGTGCCAGCAGCGGAGGGCGGGAGGGGTTAAGGAGTACCGGGGAGCTGTTTTTT. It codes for CASSGGREGLRSTGELFF.

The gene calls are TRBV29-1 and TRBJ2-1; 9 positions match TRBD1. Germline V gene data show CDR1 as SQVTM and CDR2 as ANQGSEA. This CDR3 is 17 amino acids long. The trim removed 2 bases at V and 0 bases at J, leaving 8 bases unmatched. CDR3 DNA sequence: TGCAGCGTTGAACCAGGGACAGGGCAAAGCTCCTACAATGAGCAGTTCTTC. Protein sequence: CSVEPGTGQSSYNEQFF.

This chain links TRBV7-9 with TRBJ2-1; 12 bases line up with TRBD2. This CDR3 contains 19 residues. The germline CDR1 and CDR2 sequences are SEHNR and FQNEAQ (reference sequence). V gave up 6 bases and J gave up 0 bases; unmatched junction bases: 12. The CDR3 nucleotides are TGTGCCAGCAGGGACCAAGGGCTAGCGGGAGGGCACTCCTACAATGAGCAGTTCTTC. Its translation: CASRDQGLAGGHSYNEQFF.

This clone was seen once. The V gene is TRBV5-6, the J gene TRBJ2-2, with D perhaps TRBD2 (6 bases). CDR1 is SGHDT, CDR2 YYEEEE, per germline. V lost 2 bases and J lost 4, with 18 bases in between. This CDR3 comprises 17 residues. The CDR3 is CASSFRDFFRGTGELFF. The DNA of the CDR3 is TGTGCCAGCAGCTTCCGGGACTTTTTTAGGGGCACCGGGGAGCTGTTTTTT.

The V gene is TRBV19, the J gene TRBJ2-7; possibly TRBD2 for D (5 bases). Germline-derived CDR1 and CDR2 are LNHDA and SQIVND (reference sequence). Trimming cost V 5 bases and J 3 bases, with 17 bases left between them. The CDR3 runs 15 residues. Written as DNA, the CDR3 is TGTGCCAGTAGTGCTAGCCGGGAACCATACTACGAGCAGTACTTC. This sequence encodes CASSASREPYYEQYF. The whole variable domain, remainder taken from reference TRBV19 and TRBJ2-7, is DGGITQSPKYLFRKEGQNVTLSCEQNLNHDAMYWYRQDPGQGLRLIYYSQIVNDFQKGDIAEGYSVSREKKESFPLTVTSAQKNPTAFYLCASSASREPYYEQYFGPGTRLTVT.

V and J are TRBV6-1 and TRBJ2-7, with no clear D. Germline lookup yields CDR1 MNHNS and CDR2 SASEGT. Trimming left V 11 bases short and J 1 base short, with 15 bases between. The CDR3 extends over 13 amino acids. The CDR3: CACFETLSYEQYF. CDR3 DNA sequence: TGTGCCTGCTTTGAGACCCTGTCCTACGAGCAGTACTTC.